This TCR beta chain came from a study of T cell responses to AZD1222 COVID-19 vaccine. Notes on the study in general: Unmutated regions of variants are reportedly targeted by nearly half of spike-specific TCRs. The study identified only a handful of AZD1222 recipients as seropositive at baseline. Spike-specific TCR breadth and depth were elevated following two AZD1222 doses.

The data were produced by immunoSEQ multiplex PCR, yet TCRdb's version contains in-frame clones alone and is incomplete. The sample shows around 120,000 clones, about 85% of them seen only once. A remark on this clone: The antigen remains unidentified.

V shed 0 bases, J shed 5 bases, and the junction held 13 bases outside the gene matches. The CDR3 covers 18 residues. Germline CDR1 is PRHDT and CDR2 is FYEKMQ (reference sequence). Sequenced here: peripheral blood, sampled on day 0 of AZD1222 vaccination. This chain joins TRBV13 and TRBJ2-1; TRBD2 matches 7 bases. This sequence originates from an adult in good health. In nucleotides, the CDR3 is TGTGCCAGCAGCTTAGGAGGACATGTGGGAGGGCCCGACAATGAGCAGTTCTTC. Translated: CASSLGGHVGGPDNEQFF.